This T cell receptor (beta chain) derives from a study of beta chain features in type 1 diabetes. Overall study: Age, gender and cell yields were alike across patients and healthy donors.

This clone was detected a few times. Its cognate antigen is unknown. The V and J ends lost 8 bases and 4 bases respectively, with 11 bases between them. The CDR3 spans 12 residues. Germline values: CDR1 SQVTM, CDR2 ANQGSEA. Since all of the isolated RNA was reverse transcribed, expressed TCRB transcripts were what got sequenced. Data came from immunoSEQ multiplex PCR; TCRdb stores just in-frame clones and leaves some out. The repertoire holds hundreds of thousands of clones, with 11% to 15% as singletons. General study points: Type 1 diabetes patients showed fewer insertions and more deletions at VDJ junctions. TCRB CDR3 length was moderately but significantly reduced in all four CD4+ subsets of Type 1 diabetes patients.

The receptor comes from a man aged 18 to 30 with type 1 diabetes. Sequenced sample: naive CD4+ T cells from blood. V and J are TRBV29-1 and TRBJ1-4; D is perhaps TRBD1 (6 bases). CDR3 amino acids: CSSRDINEKLFF. In nucleotides, the CDR3 is TGCAGCTCCCGGGACATTAATGAAAAACTGTTTTTT.